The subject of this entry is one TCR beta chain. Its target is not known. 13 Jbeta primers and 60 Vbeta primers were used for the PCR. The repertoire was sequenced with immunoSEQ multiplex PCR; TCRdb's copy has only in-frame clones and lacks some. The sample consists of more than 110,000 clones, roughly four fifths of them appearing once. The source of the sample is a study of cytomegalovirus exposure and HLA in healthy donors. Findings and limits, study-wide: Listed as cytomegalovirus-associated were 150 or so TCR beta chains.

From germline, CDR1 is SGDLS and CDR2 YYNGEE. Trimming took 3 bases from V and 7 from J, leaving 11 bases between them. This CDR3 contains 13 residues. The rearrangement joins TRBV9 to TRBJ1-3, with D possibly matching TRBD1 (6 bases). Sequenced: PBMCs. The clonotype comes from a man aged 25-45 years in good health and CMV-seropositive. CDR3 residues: CASSAPRGNTIYF. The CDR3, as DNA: TGTGCCAGCAGCGCCCCCAGGGGTAACACCATATATTTT.